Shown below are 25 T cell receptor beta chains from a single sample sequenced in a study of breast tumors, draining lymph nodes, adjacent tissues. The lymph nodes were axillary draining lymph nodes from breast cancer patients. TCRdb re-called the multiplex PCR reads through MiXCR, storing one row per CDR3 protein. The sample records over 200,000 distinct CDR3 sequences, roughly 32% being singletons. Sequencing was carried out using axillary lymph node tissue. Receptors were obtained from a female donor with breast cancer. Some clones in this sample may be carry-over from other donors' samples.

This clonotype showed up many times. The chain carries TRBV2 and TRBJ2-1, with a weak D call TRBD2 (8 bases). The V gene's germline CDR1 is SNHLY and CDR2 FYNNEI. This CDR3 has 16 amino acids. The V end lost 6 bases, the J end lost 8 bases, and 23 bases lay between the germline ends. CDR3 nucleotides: TGTGCCAGCAGCACGGGAGGGGGCGATCAGGGGGATGAGCAGTTCTTC. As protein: CASSTGGGDQGDEQFF.

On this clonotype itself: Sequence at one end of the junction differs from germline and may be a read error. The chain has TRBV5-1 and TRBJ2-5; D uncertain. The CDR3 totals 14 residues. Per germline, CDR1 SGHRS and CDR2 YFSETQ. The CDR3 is CASSTGSLQDTQYF. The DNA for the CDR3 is TGCGCCAGCTCAACCGGCAGTTTACAAGACACCCAGTACTTC.

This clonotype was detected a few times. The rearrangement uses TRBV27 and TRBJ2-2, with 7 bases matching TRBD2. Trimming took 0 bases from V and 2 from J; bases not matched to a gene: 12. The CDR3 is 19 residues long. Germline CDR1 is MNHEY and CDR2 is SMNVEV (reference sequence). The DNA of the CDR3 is TGTGCCAGCAGTTTATCCCTGGGTTCTAGCGGCCCCAACACCGGGGAGCTGTTTTTT. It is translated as CASSLSLGSSGPNTGELFF.

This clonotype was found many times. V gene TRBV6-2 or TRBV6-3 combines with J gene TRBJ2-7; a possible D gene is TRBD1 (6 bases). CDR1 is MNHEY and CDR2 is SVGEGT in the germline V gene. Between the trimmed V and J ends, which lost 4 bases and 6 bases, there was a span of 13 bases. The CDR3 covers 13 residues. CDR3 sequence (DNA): TGTGCCAGCAGTTGGGACCCCAGGGGCGAGCAGTACTTC. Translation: CASSWDPRGEQYF.

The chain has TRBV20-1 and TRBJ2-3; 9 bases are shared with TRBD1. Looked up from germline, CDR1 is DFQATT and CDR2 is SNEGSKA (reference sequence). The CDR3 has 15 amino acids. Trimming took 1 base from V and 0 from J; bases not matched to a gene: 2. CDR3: CSARVGQGSTDTQYF. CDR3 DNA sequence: TGCAGTGCTAGAGTGGGACAGGGTAGCACAGATACGCAGTATTTT.

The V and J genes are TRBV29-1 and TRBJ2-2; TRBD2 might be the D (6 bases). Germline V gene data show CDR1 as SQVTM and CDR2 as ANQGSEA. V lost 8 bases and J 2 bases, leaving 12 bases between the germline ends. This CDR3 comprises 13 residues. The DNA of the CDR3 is TGCAGCAGTCAGGGACTTAACACCGGGGAGCTGTTTTTT. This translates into CSSQGLNTGELFF.

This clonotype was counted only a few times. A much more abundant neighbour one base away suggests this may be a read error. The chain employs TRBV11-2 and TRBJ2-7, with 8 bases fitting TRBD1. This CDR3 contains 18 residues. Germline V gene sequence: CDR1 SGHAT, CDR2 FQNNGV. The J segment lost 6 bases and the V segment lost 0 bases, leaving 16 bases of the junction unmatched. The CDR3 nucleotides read TGTGCCAGCAGCTTAGAGGGACAGGCGCGAGGTCAACTATCCGAGCAGTACTTC. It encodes CASSLEGQARGQLSEQYF.

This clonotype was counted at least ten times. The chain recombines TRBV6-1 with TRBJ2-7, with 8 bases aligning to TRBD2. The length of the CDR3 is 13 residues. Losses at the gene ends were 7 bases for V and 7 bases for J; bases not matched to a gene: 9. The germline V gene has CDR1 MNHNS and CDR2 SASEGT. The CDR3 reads CASIGGRLSEQYF. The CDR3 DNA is TGTGCCAGCATTGGCGGGAGGTTAAGTGAGCAGTACTTC.

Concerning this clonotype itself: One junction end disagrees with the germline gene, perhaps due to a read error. The CDR3 nucleotides read TGTGCCAGCGGCTTAGATCTAGGACAGGGTAATTTGTCCTTC. The encoded protein is CASGLDLGQGNLSF. The V call is TRBV11-2, the J call TRBJ2-1; 8 bases match TRBD1. Germline assignment: CDR1 SGHAT and CDR2 FQNNGV. The CDR3 extends over 14 amino acids.

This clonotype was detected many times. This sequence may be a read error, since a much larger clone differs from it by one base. The CDR3 loop is CASSGGNLLLQYF. The CDR3 nucleotides are TGTGCCAGCTCGGGTGGTAACCTTCTTTTGCAGTATTTT. This sequence joins TRBV2 and TRBJ2-3, with D unresolved. Looked up from germline, CDR1 is SNHLY and CDR2 is FYNNEI. This CDR3 has 13 amino acids. V was trimmed by 8 bases and J by 11 bases, leaving 20 bases between them.

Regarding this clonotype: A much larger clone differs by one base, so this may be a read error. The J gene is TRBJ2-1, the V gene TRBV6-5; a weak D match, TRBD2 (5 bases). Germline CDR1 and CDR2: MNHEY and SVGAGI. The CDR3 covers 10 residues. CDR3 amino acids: CVVSRGEQFF. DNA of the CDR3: TGTGTAGTGTCCCGAGGGGAGCAGTTCTTC.

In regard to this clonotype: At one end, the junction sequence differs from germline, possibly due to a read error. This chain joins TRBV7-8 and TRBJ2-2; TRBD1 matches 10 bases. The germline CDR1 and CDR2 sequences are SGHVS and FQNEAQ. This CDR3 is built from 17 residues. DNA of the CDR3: TGTACCAGCAGCCGGGACAGGGGTCCCCAGTCGGGCGGGGAGCTGTTTTTT. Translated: CTSSRDRGPQSGGELFF.

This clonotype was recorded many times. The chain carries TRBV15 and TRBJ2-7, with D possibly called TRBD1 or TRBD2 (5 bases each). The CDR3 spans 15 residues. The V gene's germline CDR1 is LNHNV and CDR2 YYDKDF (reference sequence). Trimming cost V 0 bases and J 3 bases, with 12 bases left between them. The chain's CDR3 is CATSRETGPLYEQYF. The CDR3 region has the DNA TGTGCCACCAGCAGAGAAACGGGGCCCCTCTACGAGCAGTACTTC.

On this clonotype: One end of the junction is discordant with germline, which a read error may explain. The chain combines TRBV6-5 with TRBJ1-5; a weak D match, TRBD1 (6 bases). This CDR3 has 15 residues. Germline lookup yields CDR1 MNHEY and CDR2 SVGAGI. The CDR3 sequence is CASASQGQRKQPQHF. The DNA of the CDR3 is TGTGCCAGCGCGAGCCAGGGACAACGCAAGCAGCCCCAGCATTTT.

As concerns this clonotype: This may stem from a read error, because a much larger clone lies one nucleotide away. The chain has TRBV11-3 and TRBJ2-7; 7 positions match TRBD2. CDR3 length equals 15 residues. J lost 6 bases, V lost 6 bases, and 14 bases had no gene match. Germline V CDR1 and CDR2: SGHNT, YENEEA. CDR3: CASSSKGTTAGEQYF. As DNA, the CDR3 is TGTGCCAGCAGTTCCAAAGGGACTACCGCCGGCGAGCAGTACTTC.

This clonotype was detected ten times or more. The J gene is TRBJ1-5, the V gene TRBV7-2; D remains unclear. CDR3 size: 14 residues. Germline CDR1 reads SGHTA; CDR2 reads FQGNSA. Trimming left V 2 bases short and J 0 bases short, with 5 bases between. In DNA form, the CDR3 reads TGTGCCAGCAGCTTAATGGGTAGCAATCAGCCCCAGCATTTT. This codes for CASSLMGSNQPQHF. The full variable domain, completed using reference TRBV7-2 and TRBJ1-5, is GAGVSQSPSNKVTEKGKDVELRCDPISGHTALYWYRQSLGQGLEFLIYFQGNSAPDKSGLPSDRFSAERTGGSVSTLTIQRTQQEDSAVYLCASSLMGSNQPQHFGDGTRLSIL.

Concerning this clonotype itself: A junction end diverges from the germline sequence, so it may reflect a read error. CDR3 sequence reads: CASSVTRRSQETPYF. CDR3 sequence (DNA): TGTGCCAGCAGCGTCACCCGGCGGAGCCAAGAGACCCCGTACTTC. The rearrangement links TRBV9 to TRBJ2-5; D is uncertain. Looked up from germline, CDR1 is SGDLS and CDR2 is YYNGEE. The CDR3 covers 15 residues. The whole variable domain, remainder taken from reference TRBV9 and TRBJ2-5, is DSGVTQTPKHLITATGQRVTLRCSPRSGDLSVYWYQQSLDQGLQFLIQYYNGEERAKGNILERFSAQQFPDLHSELNLSSLELGDSALYFCASSVTRRSQETPYFGPGTRLLVL.

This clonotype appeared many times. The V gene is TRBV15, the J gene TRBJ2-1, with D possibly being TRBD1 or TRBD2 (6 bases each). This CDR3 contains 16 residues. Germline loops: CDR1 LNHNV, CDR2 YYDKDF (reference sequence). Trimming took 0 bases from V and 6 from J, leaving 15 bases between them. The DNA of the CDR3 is TGTGCCACCAGCAGAGATCGGGGGCGGGCGTTCAATGAGCAGTTCTTC. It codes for CATSRDRGRAFNEQFF.

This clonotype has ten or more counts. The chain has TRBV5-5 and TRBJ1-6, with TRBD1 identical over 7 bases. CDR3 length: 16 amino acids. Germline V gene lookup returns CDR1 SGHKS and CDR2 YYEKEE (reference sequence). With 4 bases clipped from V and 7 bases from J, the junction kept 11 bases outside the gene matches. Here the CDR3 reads CASSPGQIISNSPLHF. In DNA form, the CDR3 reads TGTGCCAGCAGCCCGGGACAGATTATATCGAATTCACCCCTCCACTTT. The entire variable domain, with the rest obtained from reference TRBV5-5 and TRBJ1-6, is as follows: DAGVTQSPTHLIKTRGQQVTLRCSPISGHKSVSWYQQVLGQGPQFIFQYYEKEERGRGNFPDRFSARQFPNYSSELNVNALLLGDSALYLCASSPGQIISNSPLHFGNGTRLTVT.

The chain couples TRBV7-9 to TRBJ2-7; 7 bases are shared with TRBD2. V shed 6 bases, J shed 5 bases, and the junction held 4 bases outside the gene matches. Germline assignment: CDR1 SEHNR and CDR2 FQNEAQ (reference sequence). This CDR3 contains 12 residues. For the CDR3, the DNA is TGTGCCAGCAGTCCAGCGGGGAACGAGCAGTACTTC. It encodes CASSPAGNEQYF.

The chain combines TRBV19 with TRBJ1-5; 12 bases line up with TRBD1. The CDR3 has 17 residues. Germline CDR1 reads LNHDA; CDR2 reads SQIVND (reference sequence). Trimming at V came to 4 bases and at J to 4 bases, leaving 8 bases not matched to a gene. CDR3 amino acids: CASSNQRDRGRNQPQHF. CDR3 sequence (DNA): TGTGCCAGTAGTAACCAAAGGGACAGGGGGCGGAATCAGCCCCAGCATTTT. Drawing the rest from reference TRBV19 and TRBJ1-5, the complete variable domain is DGGITQSPKYLFRKEGQNVTLSCEQNLNHDAMYWYRQDPGQGLRLIYYSQIVNDFQKGDIAEGYSVSREKKESFPLTVTSAQKNPTAFYLCASSNQRDRGRNQPQHFGDGTRLSIL.

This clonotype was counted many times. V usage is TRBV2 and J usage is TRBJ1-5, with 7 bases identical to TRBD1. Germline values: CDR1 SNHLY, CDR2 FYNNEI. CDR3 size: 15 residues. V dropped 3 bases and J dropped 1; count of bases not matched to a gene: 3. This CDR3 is CASSESGGSNQPQHF. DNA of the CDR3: TGTGCCAGCAGTGAGTCAGGGGGAAGCAATCAGCCCCAGCATTTT.

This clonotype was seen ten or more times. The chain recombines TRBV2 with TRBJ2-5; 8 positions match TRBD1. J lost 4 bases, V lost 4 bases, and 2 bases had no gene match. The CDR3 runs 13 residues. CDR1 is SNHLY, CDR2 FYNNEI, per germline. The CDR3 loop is CASSADRGETQYF. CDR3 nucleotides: TGTGCCAGCAGTGCAGACAGGGGAGAGACCCAGTACTTC.

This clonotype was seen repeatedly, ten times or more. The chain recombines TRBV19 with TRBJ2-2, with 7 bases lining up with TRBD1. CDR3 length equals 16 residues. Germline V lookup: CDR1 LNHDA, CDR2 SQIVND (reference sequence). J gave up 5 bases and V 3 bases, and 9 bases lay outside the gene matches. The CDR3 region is CASSISFRGTTGELFF. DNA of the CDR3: TGTGCCAGTAGTATTTCTTTCAGGGGGACGACCGGGGAGCTGTTTTTT.

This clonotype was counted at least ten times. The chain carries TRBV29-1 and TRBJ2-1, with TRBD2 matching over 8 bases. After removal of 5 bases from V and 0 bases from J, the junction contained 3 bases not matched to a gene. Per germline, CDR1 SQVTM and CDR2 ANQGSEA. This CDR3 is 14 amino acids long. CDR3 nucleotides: TGCAGCGTTAGCGGGGGATACTCCTACAATGAGCAGTTCTTC. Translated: CSVSGGYSYNEQFF.